This T cell receptor (beta chain) was retrieved from a study of Ad26.COV2.S vaccination and SARS-CoV-2 variants. Turning to the study itself: Ad26.COV2.S shots went into the muscle once or twice, 56 days apart. Points from the study as a whole: Placebo recipients showed lower spike-specific TCR breadth than vaccinees.

Comment on this clone: No antigen is known for it.

Between the trimmed V and J ends, which lost 6 bases and 1 base, there was a span of 15 bases. Germline lookup yields CDR1 SNHLY and CDR2 FYNNEI. The CDR3 contains 15 residues. Treatment reported: 19 received Ad26.COV2.S at low or high dose, single or two shots; a few received placebo; per-sample allocation not given. Sampling was done on day 63 after the first vaccine or placebo injection. This Boston cohort included adults aged 18-55 years. Sequencing used immunoSEQ multiplex PCR; TCRdb keeps in-frame clones, though not all of them. The sample lists 400,000 to 500,000 clones; roughly 89% were seen once.

The V and J genes are TRBV2 and TRBJ2-5; possibly TRBD2 for D (6 bases). This specimen consisted of peripheral blood, obtained in a trial of Ad26.COV2.S vaccine versus placebo. This clonotype was obtained from a person between 18 and 60 years old who received the Ad26.COV2.S COVID-19 vaccine or a placebo. The CDR3 sequence: CASRNRDSSQETQYF. In DNA, the CDR3 is TGTGCCAGCAGAAACCGGGACTCCTCCCAAGAGACCCAGTACTTC.